This T cell receptor (beta chain) stems from a study of blood T cell repertoires in COVID-19. In the study overall: Some COVID-19 samples were acute and others convalescent; all came from the United States, Italy and Spain. From T cells, B-cell-depleted T cells, or PBMCs came the material, which was cDNA or gDNA.

Original data processing: Nucleated cell number was recorded as an estimate derived from reference gene primer amplification. The method was immunoSEQ multiplex PCR; TCRdb's version includes in-frame clones alone and lacks a portion of them. V, J and clone size were drawn from that table, and D and trimming were deduced from the DNA. The sample records around 200,000 clones, 70% to 85% being singletons. This CDR3 has 14 amino acids. The V gene's germline CDR1 is SGHNT and CDR2 YENEEA. V was trimmed by 1 base and J by 2 bases, leaving 8 bases between them. Material for sequencing was peripheral blood. The receptor's source is a woman aged 80 or over with acute or convalescent COVID-19. This chain links TRBV11-3 with TRBJ1-1; TRBD1 might be the D (5 bases). As DNA, the CDR3 is TGTGCCAGCAGCTTAGCAGGGCCCAACACTGAAGCTTTCTTT. Its translation: CASSLAGPNTEAFF.